This T cell receptor beta chain was retrieved from a study of memory CD4+ T cells and cytomegalovirus serostatus. Per germline, CDR1 SGHDN and CDR2 FVKESK. The CDR3 runs to 15 residues. The V and J ends lost 1 base and 0 bases respectively, with 10 bases between them. This clone was seen a single time. Single viable CD3+CD4+CD8-CD45RO+ cells were sorted as the memory CD4+ T cells. Clones were sequenced by immunoSEQ multiplex PCR, and TCRdb holds only the in-frame ones, with some missing. The table has 45,000 to 65,000 clones, about four fifths seen once. The TCR was taken from an adult in good health and CMV-seronegative. Material: memory CD4+ T cells from blood. The chain recombines TRBV14 with TRBJ2-7; TRBD1 might be the D (5 bases). The CDR3 nucleotides are TGTGCCAGCAGCCAAGGGGCAGGGTTCTCCTACGAGCAGTACTTC. It encodes CASSQGAGFSYEQYF.